This entry lists 14 T cell receptor beta chains sequenced from one sample in a study of T cells in Graves' hyperthyroidism and ophthalmopathy (dated by TCRdb to between 2018 and 2021). Libraries were constructed by multiplex PCR. Data came from an Illumina HiSeq 2000. The TCR beta CDR3 regions were amplified from RNA transcripts. A first-round RT-PCR of the TCR CDR3 used the HTBI primer set with the Qiagen OneStep RT-PCR kit. TCRdb passed the public sequencing reads through fastp at Q25 and MiXCR, retaining productive beta sequences. Records with the same CDR3 protein are collapsed into one entry carrying the most frequent genes and DNA. This sample lists a few hundred thousand distinct CDR3 sequences; about 15% were detected once. The ten largest clonotypes hold 7.3% of the sample. Source material: blood. These receptors were collected from a woman in her 30s with Graves' hyperthyroidism.

This clonotype was seen many times. This chain uses TRBV7-9 with TRBJ2-3; TRBD1 is a possible D gene (5 bases). V lost 5 bases, J lost 4 bases, and 13 bases lay in between. The CDR3 is 14 amino acids. The V gene's germline CDR1 is SEHNR and CDR2 FQNEAQ (reference sequence). This CDR3 is CASSTGQDPDTQYF. In nucleotides, the CDR3 is TGTGCCAGCAGCACCGGACAAGATCCAGATACGCAGTATTTT.

This clonotype came up a few times. The gene calls are TRBV2 and TRBJ1-6, with a possible D match to TRBD1 (6 bases). The CDR3 totals 14 residues. Germline CDR1 SNHLY, CDR2 FYNNEI. With 2 bases removed from V and 13 bases from J, the gap between germline ends came to 15 bases. CDR3 nucleotide sequence: TGTGCCAGCAGTGAACGGGGGGCCCAAGGTCCCCTCCACTTT. Protein product: CASSERGAQGPLHF.

This clonotype has just a few counts. This chain uses TRBV6-2 or TRBV6-3 with TRBJ2-7; 7 nucleotides line up with TRBD2. Germline CDR1 reads MNHEY; CDR2 reads SVGEGT. The V segment lost 6 bases and the J segment 0 bases; nucleotides outside the gene matches: 5. The CDR3 totals 14 residues. CDR3: CASSLSGVSYEQYF. As DNA, the CDR3 is TGTGCCAGCAGCCTCAGCGGGGTCTCCTACGAGCAGTACTTC.

In its sample, this clonotype was seen once. A clone one base away is much larger, so this may be a read error. The CDR3 region has the DNA TGTGCCATCAGTGAGATGGGGGGAGTGGGGACAGATACGCAGTATTTT. It translates to CAISEMGGVGTDTQYF. V is TRBV10-3 and J is TRBJ2-3; weak D call: TRBD2 (6 bases). The CDR3 runs 16 residues. The germline V gene has CDR1 ENHRY and CDR2 SYGVKD. Trimming cost V 2 bases and J 3 bases, with 15 bases left between them.

This clonotype was recorded a few times. V usage is TRBV27 and J usage is TRBJ1-1, with D unclear. The CDR3 runs to 12 residues. Germline values: CDR1 MNHEY, CDR2 SMNVEV (reference sequence). V lost 6 bases and J 6 bases, leaving 11 bases between the germline ends. DNA of the CDR3: TGTGCCAGCAGAGCCCTTGGCGCTGAAGCTTTCTTT. Protein product: CASRALGAEAFF.

This clonotype has a count of ten or more. The chain couples TRBV12-3 or TRBV12-4 to TRBJ1-6, with D maybe TRBD1 (5 bases). This CDR3 comprises 11 residues. Trimming took off 5 bases at V and 14 bases at J, with 10 bases between the two ends. The CDR3 spells CASSPGQTLHF. The CDR3 bases are TGTGCCAGCAGTCCTGGACAAACCCTCCACTTT.

In this sample, this clonotype turned up many times. The rearrangement joins TRBV27 to TRBJ1-1; possibly TRBD1 for D (5 bases). This CDR3 spans 14 amino acids. The V end was cut by 4 bases, the J end by 7 bases, with 16 bases between. Germline CDR1 MNHEY, CDR2 SMNVEV (reference sequence). Here the CDR3 reads CASSSIHPGREAFF. DNA of the CDR3: TGTGCCAGCAGTTCGATTCACCCGGGACGTGAAGCTTTCTTT.

The V call is TRBV9, the J call TRBJ1-4; D uncertain. Germline CDR1 SGDLS, CDR2 YYNGEE. The CDR3 runs 14 residues. The V and J ends lost 1 base and 5 bases respectively, with 9 bases between them. The CDR3 nucleotides read TGTGCCAGCAGCGTAAATCTGGGAAATGAAAAACTGTTTTTT. Translation gives CASSVNLGNEKLFF.

This clonotype showed up many times. V usage is TRBV15 and J usage is TRBJ2-4; 10 bases match TRBD1. The germline CDR1 and CDR2 sequences are LNHNV and YYDKDF (reference sequence). The CDR3 consists of 15 residues. V shed 5 bases and J 5 bases; nucleotides not matched to a gene: 6. CDR3 region: CATSPMTGGENIQYF. The DNA for the CDR3 is TGTGCCACCAGCCCTATGACAGGGGGCGAAAACATTCAGTACTTC.

The chain has TRBV10-3 and TRBJ2-3; D unclear. CDR3 length equals 15 residues. The ends were cut back, 3 bases at V and 2 bases at J, with 12 bases in the middle. Germline CDR1 ENHRY, CDR2 SYGVKD. CDR3 residues: CAISESVPNTDTQYF. The CDR3 DNA reads TGTGCCATCAGTGAATCGGTCCCCAACACAGATACGCAGTATTTT.

V is TRBV14 and J is TRBJ2-3; no firm D call. Per the germline V gene, CDR1 is SGHDN and CDR2 is FVKESK. V was trimmed by 0 bases and J by 9 bases, leaving 10 bases between them. The CDR3 contains 13 residues. CDR3 region: CASSQDNSITQYF. Here the CDR3 DNA reads TGTGCCAGCAGCCAAGATAACTCTATCACGCAGTATTTT.

This clonotype was counted between two and nine times. This may be a read error: a much more frequent sequence differs by one nucleotide. The chain carries TRBV2 and TRBJ2-5; tentatively, D is TRBD1 (6 bases). There are 13 residues in the CDR3. The germline V gene encodes CDR1 SNHLY and CDR2 FYNNEI. The CDR3 here is CASIATGGETQHF. The CDR3 DNA is TGTGCCAGCATCGCGACAGGTGGAGAGACCCAGCACTTC. Full variable domain (remainder filled in from reference TRBV2 and TRBJ2-5): EPEVTQTPSHQVTQMGQEVILRCVPISNHLYFYWYRQILGQKVEFLVSFYNNEISEKSEIFDDQFSVERPDGSNFTLKIRSTKLEDSAMYFCASIATGGETQHFGPGTRLLVL.

The chain combines TRBV20-1 with TRBJ1-2; 8 positions match TRBD1. This CDR3 contains 14 residues. Trimming removed 0 bases from V and 6 bases from J; junction bases left unmatched: 6. From germline, CDR1 is DFQATT and CDR2 SNEGSKA (reference sequence). The CDR3 DNA reads TGCAGTGCTAGAGATCCAGGGGGCGTCGATGGCTACACCTTC. Its protein is CSARDPGGVDGYTF.

This clonotype was observed many times. This sequence joins TRBV2 and TRBJ1-5; D gene ambiguous. Trimming removed 6 bases from V and 2 bases from J, with 11 bases in between. The CDR3 totals 14 residues. Germline CDR1 is SNHLY and CDR2 is FYNNEI. The CDR3 region is CASSASRGNQPQHF. CDR3 nucleotide sequence: TGTGCCAGCAGCGCCTCTCGAGGCAATCAGCCCCAGCATTTT.